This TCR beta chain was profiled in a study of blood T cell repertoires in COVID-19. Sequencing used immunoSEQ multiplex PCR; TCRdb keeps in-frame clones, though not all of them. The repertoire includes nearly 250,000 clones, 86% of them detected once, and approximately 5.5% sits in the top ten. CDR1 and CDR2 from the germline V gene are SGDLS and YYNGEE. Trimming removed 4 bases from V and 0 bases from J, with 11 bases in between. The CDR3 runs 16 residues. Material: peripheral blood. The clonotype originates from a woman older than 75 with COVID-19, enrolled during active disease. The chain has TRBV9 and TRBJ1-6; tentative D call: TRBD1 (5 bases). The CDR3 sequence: CASSTRQSSYNSPLHF. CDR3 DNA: TGTGCCAGCAGCACCCGACAGAGCTCCTATAATTCACCCCTCCACTTT.